One sample yielded the 27 T cell receptor beta chains listed below, sequenced in a study of brain T cells in children with intractable seizures. Clones were sequenced by immunoSEQ multiplex PCR, and TCRdb holds only the in-frame ones, with some missing. This sample carries some 76,000 clones, about 92% of them seen once, and the ten largest clones take 1.5%. The sample was peripheral blood, taken at surgery. The receptors originated from a boy under three years old with tuberous sclerosis and intractable seizures.

V gene TRBV2 combines with J gene TRBJ1-5, with 7 positions matching TRBD1. The CDR3 sequence is 12 residues long. Germline V gives CDR1 SNHLY, CDR2 FYNNEI. Trimming removed 5 bases from V and 7 bases from J; junction bases left unmatched: 2. CDR3 loop: CASSTGVQPQHF. The DNA of the CDR3 is TGTGCCAGCAGTACAGGGGTCCAGCCCCAGCATTTT. The full variable domain, with the rest looked up from reference TRBV2 and TRBJ1-5, is EPEVTQTPSHQVTQMGQEVILRCVPISNHLYFYWYRQILGQKVEFLVSFYNNEISEKSEIFDDQFSVERPDGSNFTLKIRSTKLEDSAMYFCASSTGVQPQHFGDGTRLSIL.

This rearrangement joins TRBV21-1 to TRBJ1-2. TRBV21-1 is an annotated pseudogene. This CDR3 is 17 amino acids long. CDR3 DNA: TGTGCCAGCAGCAAATTGAAGACACCGGGATGTTACTATGGCTACACCTTC. It encodes CASSKLKTPGCYYGYTF.

The chain employs TRBV11-3 and TRBJ2-5, with TRBD2 identical over 8 bases. From germline, CDR1 is SGHNT and CDR2 YENEEA. V was pared by 1 base and J by 13 bases, with 14 bases of the junction left unmatched. The CDR3 consists of 15 residues. The CDR3 coding sequence is TGTGCCAGCAGCTTAGCTCGTGCGGGAGGAAACAATAGGTACTTC. It is translated as CASSLARAGGNNRYF.

This clone has only one observation. The chain combines TRBV21-1 with TRBJ2-4; no DNA check was done on the table's D call, TRBD1. TRBV21-1 is listed as a pseudogene. The CDR3 runs 17 residues. The CDR3 loop reads CASSKAVKERGKNIQYF. CDR3 sequence (DNA): TGTGCCAGCAGCAAAGCGGTGAAGGAAAGGGGCAAAAACATTCAGTACTTC.

This chain links TRBV29-1 with TRBJ2-7, with unresolved D. The V gene's germline CDR1 is SQVTM and CDR2 ANQGSEA. The CDR3 covers 11 residues. V lost 4 bases and J lost 6, with 10 bases in between. The CDR3, as DNA: TGCAGCGTTGGGTTGGCAGCCGAGCAGTACTTC. Translating it yields CSVGLAAEQYF.

The V and J genes are TRBV3-1 (or the pseudogene TRBV3-2) and TRBJ1-3; D is unclear. In germline, CDR1 is LGHDT, CDR2 YNNKEL (reference sequence). The CDR3 has 12 amino acids. V was shortened by 5 bases and J by 3 bases, with 5 bases between the two germline ends. Here the CDR3 reads CASSYSGNTIYF. The DNA of the CDR3 is TGTGCCAGCAGCTACAGTGGAAACACCATATATTTT.

The J gene is TRBJ2-1, the V gene TRBV10-2, with D perhaps TRBD1 (6 bases). Trimming removed 6 bases from V and 4 bases from J, with 13 bases in between. The CDR3 is made up of 14 amino acids. Per the germline V gene, CDR1 is WSHSY and CDR2 is SAAADI. The CDR3 region is CASRDRSTYNEQFF. DNA for the CDR3: TGCGCCAGCAGAGACAGGTCTACTTACAATGAGCAGTTCTTC.

The genes are TRBV7-2 and TRBJ2-7, with a weak D call TRBD2 (6 bases). CDR1 is SGHTA and CDR2 is FQGNSA in the germline V gene. V lost 6 bases, J lost 0 bases, and 15 bases lay in between. This CDR3 is 15 amino acids long. Written as DNA, the CDR3 is TGTGCCAGCAGGCCCCTAGCGTTTAGCTCCTACGAGCAGTACTTC. Encoded protein: CASRPLAFSSYEQYF.

The chain's CDR3 is CASRFSGAGGDNEQFF. For the CDR3, the DNA is TGTGCCAGTAGGTTCTCCGGCGCGGGAGGGGACAATGAGCAGTTCTTC. J is TRBJ2-1 and V is TRBV19; 9 bases agree with TRBD2. Germline CDR1 is LNHDA and CDR2 is SQIVND (reference sequence). V gave up 6 bases and J gave up 5 bases; unmatched junction bases: 11. The CDR3 spans 16 residues.

The chain uses TRBV10-1 and TRBJ1-2, with 11 bases aligning to TRBD1. J lost 8 bases, V lost 4 bases, and 9 bases had no gene match. This CDR3 is built from 15 residues. Germline CDR1 reads WNHNN; CDR2 reads SYGVQD (reference sequence). Here the CDR3 DNA reads TGCGCCAGCAGTGGCCCGGACAGGGGGCGAGGGGGCTACACCTTC. Amino acids: CASSGPDRGRGGYTF.

This rearrangement joins TRBV6-5 to TRBJ1-4; D might be TRBD1 (6 bases). The germline V gene encodes CDR1 MNHEY and CDR2 SVGAGI. The CDR3 is 14 residues long. With 2 bases removed from V and 7 bases from J, the gap between germline ends came to 11 bases. CDR3 sequence reads: CASSYGSGAEKLFF. The CDR3 DNA reads as TGTGCCAGCAGTTACGGGTCGGGGGCTGAAAAACTGTTTTTT.

V gene TRBV3-1 (or the pseudogene TRBV3-2) combines with J gene TRBJ1-2, with D unclear. The V gene's germline CDR1 is LGHDT and CDR2 YNNKEL (reference sequence). CDR3 length: 14 residues. The V and J ends lost 0 bases and 8 bases respectively, with 13 bases between them. CDR3 protein: CASSQDSTRAGYTF. The CDR3 region has the DNA TGTGCCAGCAGCCAAGACAGCACAAGGGCCGGCTACACCTTC.

The chain uses TRBV7-9 and TRBJ1-2, with D possibly matching TRBD1 (6 bases). Trimming pared 5 bases from V and 3 bases from J, leaving 16 bases between. CDR1 is SEHNR, CDR2 FQNEAQ, per germline (reference sequence). CDR3 length equals 15 residues. As DNA, the CDR3 is TGTGCCAGCAGCCCTAAACAGGGCGGCGACTATGGCTACACCTTC. This gives the protein CASSPKQGGDYGYTF.

This chain connects TRBV7-8 to TRBJ2-3; 11 bases are shared with TRBD2. Trimming at V came to 5 bases and at J to 7 bases, leaving 8 bases not matched to a gene. This CDR3 has 15 residues. The V gene's germline CDR1 is SGHVS and CDR2 FQNEAQ. CDR3 protein: CASSPPTSGSYTQYF. CDR3 DNA: TGTGCCAGCAGCCCGCCCACTAGCGGGAGTTATACGCAGTATTTT.

The V and J genes are TRBV4-1 and TRBJ2-3; 9 bases map to TRBD2. With V trimmed by 1 base and J by 14 bases, 10 bases remained unmatched. The CDR3 runs to 14 residues. The germline V gene encodes CDR1 MGHRA and CDR2 YSYEKL. CDR3 in amino acids: CASSQGVSGRGSYF. The CDR3 bases are TGCGCCAGCAGCCAAGGGGTTAGCGGGAGAGGTTCGTATTTT.

The J gene is TRBJ2-1, the V gene TRBV18; possibly TRBD1 or TRBD2 for D (5 bases each). This CDR3 contains 17 residues. The V gene lost 2 bases and the J gene lost 6 bases, with 20 bases spanning the gap. The V gene's germline CDR1 is KGHSH and CDR2 LQKENI. CDR3 nucleotide sequence: TGTGCCAGCTCACCAATAGAGGGCAGGGCCACGGGCAATGAGCAGTTCTTC. It specifies CASSPIEGRATGNEQFF.

The chain is built from TRBV28 and TRBJ1-4; perhaps TRBD1 as D (6 bases). Germline V lookup: CDR1 MDHEN, CDR2 SYDVKM. The CDR3 has 14 amino acids. V lost 4 bases to trimming and J lost 6 bases, with 12 bases between them. CDR3 in DNA: TGTGCCAGCAGTTCGGACAGCCTTTATGAAAAACTGTTTTTT. This encodes CASSSDSLYEKLFF.

The rearrangement links TRBV5-1 to TRBJ1-4, with a weak D call TRBD1 (6 bases). Trimming removed 4 bases from V and 8 bases from J, with 9 bases in between. The CDR3 has 12 amino acids. Germline CDR1 and CDR2: SGHRS and YFSETQ. CDR3: CASSPRGEKLFF. The CDR3 DNA reads as TGCGCCAGCAGCCCTAGGGGGGAAAAACTGTTTTTT.

The chain carries TRBV15 and TRBJ2-7; D may be TRBD1 (6 bases). The CDR3 spans 16 residues. V lost 0 bases and J 2 bases, leaving 14 bases between the germline ends. Germline V CDR1 and CDR2: LNHNV, YYDKDF (reference sequence). CDR3 loop: CATSRDRSQGAYEQYF. CDR3 nucleotides: TGTGCCACCAGCAGAGATCGGTCACAGGGTGCCTACGAGCAGTACTTC.

This clone was picked up a small number of times. V is TRBV6-6 and J is TRBJ1-5; D is unclear. This CDR3 comprises 14 residues. V was clipped by 2 bases and J by 2 bases, with 7 bases between them. The germline V gene has CDR1 MNHNY and CDR2 SVGAGI (reference sequence). DNA for the CDR3: TGTGCCAGCAGTTACCCCTCGGGCAATCAGCCCCAGCATTTT. As protein: CASSYPSGNQPQHF.

The chain combines TRBV7-9 with TRBJ1-6; TRBD1 matches at 8 bases. Looked up from germline, CDR1 is SEHNR and CDR2 is FQNEAQ (reference sequence). There are 19 residues in the CDR3. Unmatched junction bases numbered 13, after V lost 5 bases and J lost 1 base. The chain's CDR3 is CASSPGTGQVRSYNSPLHF. The CDR3 region has the DNA TGTGCCAGCAGCCCGGGAACGGGACAGGTTCGGTCCTATAATTCACCCCTCCACTTT.

V and J are TRBV10-1 and TRBJ2-7; D not certain. The length of the CDR3 is 11 residues. Trimming pared 4 bases from V and 3 bases from J, leaving 4 bases between. The germline gives CDR1 WNHNN, CDR2 SYGVQD (reference sequence). This chain's CDR3 is CASSAGYEQYF. The CDR3, as DNA: TGCGCCAGCAGTGCGGGCTACGAGCAGTACTTC.

The chain uses TRBV9 and TRBJ1-6; 11 nucleotides match TRBD1. CDR3 length: 17 amino acids. Trimming cost V 3 bases and J 4 bases; bases outside gene matches: 6. Per germline, CDR1 SGDLS and CDR2 YYNGEE. The CDR3 reads CASSGRTGGGYNSPLHF. The CDR3 nucleotides read TGTGCCAGCAGCGGGAGGACAGGGGGCGGTTATAATTCACCCCTCCACTTT.

The gene calls are TRBV27 and TRBJ1-2; D is perhaps TRBD1 (6 bases). This CDR3 has 16 residues. Trimming left V 0 bases short and J 0 bases short, with 11 bases between. Germline V gives CDR1 MNHEY, CDR2 SMNVEV (reference sequence). The DNA for the CDR3 is TGTGCCAGCAGTTTATCCGTTGGGGGCGCTAACTATGGCTACACCTTC. As protein: CASSLSVGGANYGYTF.

The chain joins TRBV4-2 to TRBJ1-2; the D gene is possibly TRBD1 (6 bases). Trimming removed 4 bases from V and 3 bases from J, with 6 bases in between. This CDR3 has 12 amino acids. CDR1 is LGHNA, CDR2 YNFKEQ, per germline. The CDR3 is CASSRQDYGYTF. The DNA for the CDR3 is TGTGCCAGCAGCCGACAGGACTATGGCTACACCTTC.

V is TRBV28 and J is TRBJ1-1; D not certain. Germline CDR1 and CDR2: MDHEN and SYDVKM. The CDR3 length is 14 residues. Trimming removed 3 bases at V and 1 base at J, with 9 bases between. This CDR3 reads CASSLSQRNTEAFF. CDR3 sequence (DNA): TGTGCCAGCAGTTTGAGTCAGAGGAACACTGAAGCTTTCTTT.

The DNA of the CDR3 is TGTGCCAGCACCCGGACAGGGGGTCGTAATCAGCCCCAGCATTTT. Translation gives CASTRTGGRNQPQHF. The chain carries TRBV28 and TRBJ1-5, with 10 bases lining up with TRBD1. The CDR3 contains 15 residues. The V segment lost 7 bases and the J segment 4 bases; nucleotides outside the gene matches: 7. Germline lookup yields CDR1 MDHEN and CDR2 SYDVKM.